Presented here are 30 T cell receptor beta chains from one specimen sequenced in a study of response to subunit inactivated influenza vaccine. TCRdb independently ran MiXCR on the RT-PCR reads; one entry per CDR3 protein. This table holds 600,000 to 850,000 distinct CDR3 sequences, roughly 15% found once. This specimen was PBMCs from blood, taken 14 to 15 days before vaccination. The receptors come from a man aged 45-65 years who received an inactivated influenza vaccine.

This chain links TRBV3-1 with TRBJ2-7, with D possibly being TRBD1 or TRBD2 (5 bases each). CDR3 length: 14 residues. Germline CDR1 is LGHDT and CDR2 is YNNKEL (reference sequence). The germline V and J ends were trimmed by 3 bases and 5 bases, with 14 bases remaining between them. CDR3: CASSHPGTLNEQYF. CDR3 coding DNA: TGTGCCAGCAGCCATCCGGGGACCCTAAACGAGCAGTACTTC.

This clonotype was counted between two and nine times. The rearrangement joins TRBV7-9 to TRBJ1-1, with no clear D. Germline loops: CDR1 SEHNR, CDR2 FQNEAQ (reference sequence). The CDR3 is 16 residues long. The germline V and J ends were trimmed by 11 bases and 0 bases, with 22 bases remaining between them. The CDR3 here is CALYEDKDLMNTEAFF. The CDR3 DNA is TGTGCCCTATACGAGGATAAGGACCTTATGAACACTGAAGCTTTCTTT.

This clonotype was observed a handful of times. The rearrangement links TRBV3-1 to TRBJ2-2, with TRBD2 as a possible D gene (6 bases). Germline lookup yields CDR1 LGHDT and CDR2 YNNKEL (reference sequence). The CDR3 contains 15 residues. The V end lost 4 bases, the J end lost 1 base, and 10 bases lay between the germline ends. The CDR3 here is CASSRGTLNTGELFF. CDR3 bases: TGTGCCAGCAGCCGGGGGACTTTGAACACCGGGGAGCTGTTTTTT.

This clonotype was seen many times. The chain uses TRBV15 and TRBJ2-3; D might be TRBD2 (5 bases). Trimming stripped 0 bases from V and 0 bases from J, with 13 bases between. Germline V gene lookup returns CDR1 LNHNV and CDR2 YYDKDF (reference sequence). CDR3 size: 17 residues. CDR3 region: CATSRDPGVRSTDTQYF. The CDR3 nucleotides are TGTGCCACCAGCAGAGACCCCGGGGTGCGGAGCACAGATACGCAGTATTTT. Drawing the rest from reference TRBV15 and TRBJ2-3, the complete variable domain is DAMVIQNPRYQVTQFGKPVTLSCSQTLNHNVMYWYQQKSSQAPKLLFHYYDKDFNNEADTPDNFQSRRPNTSFCFLDIRSPGLGDTAMYLCATSRDPGVRSTDTQYFGPGTRLTVL.

The gene calls are TRBV5-5 and TRBJ2-2; 7 bases are shared with TRBD2. Germline trimming cut 0 bases from V and 3 bases from J; bases unmatched to any gene: 5. There are 16 residues in the CDR3. Germline CDR1 and CDR2: SGHKS and YYEKEE (reference sequence). As DNA, the CDR3 is TGTGCCAGCAGCTTGGTGCGGACTAGGCACACCGGGGAGCTGTTTTTT. This codes for CASSLVRTRHTGELFF.

V is TRBV15 and J is TRBJ1-2; the D gene is possibly TRBD1 (5 bases). There are 12 residues in the CDR3. The V end was cut by 0 bases, the J end by 13 bases, with 12 bases between. Germline loops: CDR1 LNHNV, CDR2 YYDKDF (reference sequence). CDR3: CATSREGTPGTF. In nucleotides, the CDR3 is TGTGCCACCAGCAGAGAGGGGACCCCAGGCACCTTC. Looking up the rest from reference TRBV15 and TRBJ1-2 gives the full variable domain: DAMVIQNPRYQVTQFGKPVTLSCSQTLNHNVMYWYQQKSSQAPKLLFHYYDKDFNNEADTPDNFQSRRPNTSFCFLDIRSPGLGDTAMYLCATSREGTPGTFGSGTRLTVV.

This clonotype came up a few times. The chain is built from TRBV20-1 and TRBJ2-7; no clear D gene. Trimming stripped 2 bases from V and 2 bases from J, with 10 bases between. The CDR3 is made up of 13 amino acids. Germline CDR1 DFQATT, CDR2 SNEGSKA (reference sequence). The CDR3, as DNA: TGCAGTGCTAGACAGCTAACCACCTACGAGCAGTACTTC. Its translation: CSARQLTTYEQYF.

In its sample, this clonotype was seen a few times. V and J are TRBV7-9 and TRBJ2-5; D is perhaps TRBD1 (6 bases). The V and J ends lost 1 base and 6 bases respectively, with 15 bases between them. The CDR3 is made up of 15 amino acids. Germline CDR1 and CDR2: SEHNR and FQNEAQ (reference sequence). The CDR3 sequence is CASSLDQYRVKTQYF. The CDR3 DNA reads TGTGCCAGCAGCTTAGACCAGTACAGGGTAAAGACCCAGTACTTC. The full variable domain, rest sourced from reference TRBV7-9 and TRBJ2-5, is DTGVSQNPRHKITKRGQNVTFRCDPISEHNRLYWYRQTLGQGPEFLTYFQNEAQLEKSRLLSDRFSAERPKGSFSTLEIQRTEQGDSAMYLCASSLDQYRVKTQYFGPGTRLLVL.

This clonotype has more than one count but fewer than ten. V and J are TRBV12-3 or TRBV12-4 and TRBJ2-1, with TRBD2 matching over 11 bases. Germline trimming cut 4 bases from V and 9 bases from J; bases unmatched to any gene: 5. The length of the CDR3 is 14 residues. In nucleotides, the CDR3 is TGTGCCAGCAGTTATAGCGGGAGGGCTGGTGAGCAGTTCTTC. Translated, it gives CASSYSGRAGEQFF.

The chain recombines TRBV15 with TRBJ1-2; D uncertain. CDR3 length: 15 amino acids. The V and J ends lost 4 bases and 5 bases respectively, with 17 bases between them. The germline V gene has CDR1 LNHNV and CDR2 YYDKDF (reference sequence). The CDR3 DNA follows: TGTGCCACCAGCACCATACCGGGCGCCGTATATGGCTACACCTTC. Residues: CATSTIPGAVYGYTF.

In this sample, this clonotype turned up a few times. The J gene is TRBJ2-3, the V gene TRBV4-1, with 9 nucleotides matching TRBD2. The CDR3 is 16 amino acids. V shed 5 bases and J 4 bases; nucleotides not matched to a gene: 10. Germline lookup yields CDR1 MGHRA and CDR2 YSYEKL. This CDR3 is CASSSIPSGAADTQYF. The CDR3 DNA is TGCGCCAGCAGCTCTATTCCTAGCGGGGCCGCAGATACGCAGTATTTT.

This clonotype was detected ten times or more. The chain employs TRBV6-1 and TRBJ2-2; 13 bases fit TRBD2. The trim removed 5 bases at V and 2 bases at J, leaving 5 bases unmatched. The germline CDR1 and CDR2 sequences are MNHNS and SASEGT. The length of the CDR3 is 17 residues. CDR3 amino acids: CASSPRGLAGNTGELFF. The DNA for the CDR3 is TGTGCCAGCAGTCCGAGGGGACTAGCGGGAAACACCGGGGAGCTGTTTTTT.

This clonotype was seen once. The chain combines TRBV14 with TRBJ1-1, with no clear D. Germline lookup yields CDR1 SGHDN and CDR2 FVKESK. The CDR3 runs to 13 residues. Trimming took off 1 base at V and 3 bases at J, with 6 bases between the two ends. DNA of the CDR3: TGTGCCAGCAGCCAAGCGCGCCACACTGAAGCTTTCTTT. It encodes CASSQARHTEAFF.

This clonotype was counted many times. The V call is TRBV12-3 or TRBV12-4, the J call TRBJ2-1; no definite D call. The CDR3 spans 13 residues. V was shortened by 6 bases and J by 10 bases, with 16 bases between the two germline ends. The CDR3 here is CASRRGTVREQFF. DNA for the CDR3: TGTGCCAGCAGGCGAGGCACGGTAAGAGAGCAGTTCTTC.

This clonotype was seen repeatedly, ten times or more. This sequence joins TRBV7-6 and TRBJ2-1; 10 positions match TRBD2. V was clipped by 1 base and J by 5 bases; unmatched bases: 5. The CDR3 loop spans 16 amino acids. Germline lookup yields CDR1 SGHVS and CDR2 FNYEAQ. The CDR3 region is CASSLESGTSDNEQFF. In DNA, the CDR3 is TGTGCCAGCAGCTTAGAGTCCGGGACTAGCGACAATGAGCAGTTCTTC. Supplemented by reference TRBV7-6 and TRBJ2-1, the full variable domain reads GAGVSQSPRYKVTKRGQDVALRCDPISGHVSLYWYRQALGQGPEFLTYFNYEAQQDKSGLPNDRFSAERPEGSISTLTIQRTEQRDSAMYRCASSLESGTSDNEQFFGPGTRLTVL.

The gene calls are TRBV6-2 or TRBV6-3 and TRBJ2-5, with 14 bases identical to TRBD2. The CDR3 runs to 16 residues. V was clipped by 6 bases and J by 5 bases; unmatched bases: 8. Germline CDR1 reads MNHEY; CDR2 reads SVGEGT. The CDR3 is CASSSGLAGGLETQYF. CDR3 nucleotides: TGTGCCAGCAGCTCCGGACTAGCGGGGGGCCTGGAGACCCAGTACTTC.

This clonotype showed up many times. This chain connects TRBV6-5 to TRBJ2-1, with D perhaps TRBD2 (6 bases). The germline V gene encodes CDR1 MNHEY and CDR2 SVGAGI. Trimming removed 0 bases at V and 8 bases at J, with 14 bases between. The CDR3 runs 15 residues. The CDR3 here is CASSYSRDSGDEQFF. The CDR3 DNA reads TGTGCCAGCAGTTACTCCCGGGACTCTGGGGATGAGCAGTTCTTC.

This sequence joins TRBV6-5 and TRBJ1-4; D is unclear. The CDR3 has 15 residues. From germline, CDR1 is MNHEY and CDR2 SVGAGI. Trimming shortened V by 4 bases and J by 5 bases, and 14 bases separated the two germline ends. DNA of the CDR3: TGTGCCAGCAGTTTGTTTGGGCCGGTGAATGAAAAACTGTTTTTT. Encoded protein: CASSLFGPVNEKLFF.

This clonotype was recorded a few times. This sequence joins TRBV5-1 and TRBJ2-1; 11 bases agree with TRBD2. Looked up from germline, CDR1 is SGHRS and CDR2 is YFSETQ. V lost 4 bases and J lost 7; bases outside the gene matches: 4. This CDR3 comprises 14 residues. The CDR3: CASSISGGANEQFF. CDR3 DNA sequence: TGCGCCAGCAGCATTAGCGGGGGGGCGAATGAGCAGTTCTTC.

The V gene is TRBV25-1, the J gene TRBJ2-7, with 9 bases that match TRBD2. The V and J ends lost 2 bases and 6 bases, in that order; junction bases with no gene match: 11. The CDR3 totals 16 residues. Germline V lookup: CDR1 MGHDK, CDR2 SYGVNS. The CDR3 DNA reads TGTGCCAGCAGTGAAAGGTTTGGCGGGGGGGCCGGCGAGCAGTACTTC. The encoded protein is CASSERFGGGAGEQYF.

The chain combines TRBV28 with TRBJ1-1; possible D gene TRBD1, 5 bases. Trimming stripped 5 bases from V and 6 bases from J, with 16 bases between. Germline lookup yields CDR1 MDHEN and CDR2 SYDVKM. This CDR3 has 14 amino acids. CDR3 bases: TGTGCCAGCAGTGGGACGGGGGGGAGACCTGAAGCTTTCTTT. Residues: CASSGTGGRPEAFF.

This clonotype was recorded many times. The genes are TRBV15 and TRBJ1-2; 12 positions match TRBD1. Looked up from germline, CDR1 is LNHNV and CDR2 is YYDKDF (reference sequence). J gave up 4 bases and V 7 bases, and 10 bases lay outside the gene matches. The CDR3 is made up of 16 amino acids. DNA of the CDR3: TGTGCCACCACCAGGGACAGGGGGCGAATGGGCTATGGCTACACCTTC. Translation gives CATTRDRGRMGYGYTF.

This clonotype was seen a few times. The gene calls are TRBV20-1 and TRBJ2-1, with no clear D. Trimming shortened V by 5 bases and J by 0 bases, and 11 bases separated the two germline ends. Germline CDR1 reads DFQATT; CDR2 reads SNEGSKA (reference sequence). The CDR3 contains 14 residues. The CDR3 loop is CSAGILNSYNEQFF. CDR3 DNA: TGCAGTGCTGGGATACTAAACTCCTACAATGAGCAGTTCTTC.

Many counts were recorded for this clonotype. The CDR3 loop is CASKPALRRQGDTYEQYF. DNA for the CDR3: TGTGCCAGCAAGCCAGCCCTCCGAAGACAGGGGGACACCTACGAGCAGTACTTC. J is TRBJ2-7 and V is TRBV12-3 or TRBV12-4; 9 bases line up with TRBD1. The CDR3 is made up of 18 amino acids. V dropped 7 bases and J dropped 2; count of bases not matched to a gene: 18.

This clonotype was seen a few times. V and J are TRBV4-1 and TRBJ2-3; 12 positions agree with TRBD1. CDR3 length: 15 amino acids. Germline V gene data show CDR1 as MGHRA and CDR2 as YSYEKL. Trimming took 3 bases from V and 7 from J; bases not matched to a gene: 5. This chain's CDR3 is CASSHPGQGANTQYF. CDR3 DNA sequence: TGCGCCAGCAGCCATCCGGGACAGGGGGCTAATACGCAGTATTTT.

This clonotype was seen repeatedly, ten times or more. This chain joins TRBV2 and TRBJ2-3; 7 bases are shared with TRBD2. CDR3 length: 14 residues. Losses at the gene ends were 7 bases for V and 3 bases for J; bases not matched to a gene: 7. Germline assignment: CDR1 SNHLY and CDR2 FYNNEI. CDR3 coding DNA: TGTGCCAGCAAATGGGGCGGGAGAACAGATACGCAGTATTTT. This translates into CASKWGGRTDTQYF.

This clonotype was seen a few times. This rearrangement joins TRBV7-2 to TRBJ2-1; D gene unclear. Germline CDR1 reads SGHTA; CDR2 reads FQGNSA. V dropped 5 bases and J dropped 6 bases, with 17 bases sitting between them. CDR3 length: 15 residues. The CDR3 here is CASSAHIAQSNEQFF. CDR3 nucleotide sequence: TGTGCCAGCAGCGCCCATATCGCCCAATCCAATGAGCAGTTCTTC.

Note on this clonotype: Just one base apart from a much larger clone, this may be a read error. The chain couples TRBV29-1 to TRBJ2-2; D possibly corresponds to TRBD2 (5 bases). The ends were cut back, 3 bases at V and 1 base at J, with 6 bases in the middle. The germline gives CDR1 SQVTM, CDR2 ANQGSEA. The CDR3 extends over 13 amino acids. The CDR3 here is CSVDGVNTGELFF. Written as DNA, the CDR3 is TGCAGCGTTGACGGGGTGAACACCGGGGAGCTGTTTTTT.

This clonotype came up many times. The rearrangement uses TRBV7-2 and TRBJ2-5; D gene uncertain. The CDR3 loop spans 13 amino acids. Trimming removed 5 bases from V and 2 bases from J, with 9 bases in between. Germline CDR1 reads SGHTA; CDR2 reads FQGNSA. In DNA form, the CDR3 reads TGTGCCAGCAGCCGAGTCATACAAGAGACCCAGTACTTC. Residues: CASSRVIQETQYF.

Many counts were recorded for this clonotype. V and J are TRBV7-2 and TRBJ1-5; no clear D. Between the trimmed V and J ends, which lost 5 bases and 7 bases, there was a span of 9 bases. The CDR3 is 12 amino acids. The germline V gene has CDR1 SGHTA and CDR2 FQGNSA. The CDR3 here is CASSQLGQPQHF. CDR3 sequence (DNA): TGTGCCAGCAGCCAACTTGGGCAGCCCCAGCATTTT.